This is a list of T cell receptor beta chains from one sample in a study of persistence of HIV-infected CD4 T cells. Measured with immunoSEQ multiplex PCR; TCRdb has only the in-frame clones, and not every one. Among about 51,000 clones, over 80% were seen once, and the ten largest hold about 3.5%. No cognate antigen is known for these TCRs. Material: CD4+ T cells sorted from PBMCs after 18-hour stimulation, obtained from a patient who received antiretroviral therapy. Receptors were obtained from an adult woman with HIV who was CMV-seropositive. Each CDR3 is given with its conserved first and last residue. The order of the fields is J gene, CDR3 length, V gene, CDR3 protein.

J gene: TRBJ2-4; CDR3 length: 15; V gene: TRBV28; CDR3 protein: CASSSHGLAKNIQYF
J gene: TRBJ1-1; CDR3 length: 15; V gene: TRBV28; CDR3 protein: CASSSHAAGGREAFF
J gene: TRBJ2-1; CDR3 length: 9; V gene: TRBV2; CDR3 protein: CASKDEQFF
J gene: TRBJ1-1; CDR3 length: 16; V gene: TRBV21-1; CDR3 protein: CASSTEQGRKDTEAFF
J gene: TRBJ2-5; CDR3 length: 16; V gene: TRBV11-3; CDR3 protein: CASSPWTGGNGETQYF
J gene: TRBJ2-3; CDR3 length: 16; V gene: TRBV5-4; CDR3 protein: CASSLLAGQGRDTQYF
J gene: TRBJ1-5; CDR3 length: 13; V gene: TRBV12-3/TRBV12-4; CDR3 protein: CASSLQGDQPQHF
J gene: TRBJ1-1; CDR3 length: 13; V gene: TRBV24-1; CDR3 protein: CATSAGENTEAFF
J gene: TRBJ2-2; CDR3 length: 15; V gene: TRBV6-2/TRBV6-3; CDR3 protein: CASSYRQGNTGELFF
J gene: TRBJ1-5; CDR3 length: 13; V gene: TRBV28; CDR3 protein: CASSLKGNQPQHF
J gene: TRBJ1-1; CDR3 length: 14; V gene: TRBV5-6; CDR3 protein: CASSLIGTGGEAFF
J gene: TRBJ2-2; CDR3 length: 11; V gene: TRBV10-3; CDR3 protein: CAISGTGELFF
J gene: TRBJ1-5; CDR3 length: 15; V gene: TRBV6-4; CDR3 protein: CASSEEAGINQPQHF
J gene: TRBJ2-7; CDR3 length: 14; V gene: TRBV28; CDR3 protein: CASSLGTGPSVQYF
J gene: TRBJ1-6; CDR3 length: 14; V gene: TRBV5-1; CDR3 protein: CASSRDRDNSPLHF
J gene: TRBJ1-4; CDR3 length: 13; V gene: TRBV7-2; CDR3 protein: CASSSYSQEKLFF
J gene: TRBJ1-1; CDR3 length: 14; V gene: TRBV7-8; CDR3 protein: CASSLGQKNTEAFF
J gene: TRBJ2-5; CDR3 length: 11; V gene: TRBV6-6; CDR3 protein: CASSVTETQYF
J gene: TRBJ2-2; CDR3 length: 14; V gene: TRBV7-2; CDR3 protein: CASMMAGGNGELFF
J gene: TRBJ2-1; CDR3 length: 12; V gene: TRBV19; CDR3 protein: CASSPAYNEQFF
J gene: TRBJ1-6; CDR3 length: 15; V gene: TRBV5-1; CDR3 protein: CASSWDLNYNSPLHF
J gene: TRBJ2-7; CDR3 length: 15; V gene: TRBV28; CDR3 protein: CASSLIGSGDYEQYF
J gene: TRBJ1-2; CDR3 length: 13; V gene: TRBV2; CDR3 protein: CTSTPRGTVGYTF
J gene: TRBJ2-7; CDR3 length: 13; V gene: TRBV7-8; CDR3 protein: CASSPTRGYEQYF
J gene: TRBJ2-5; CDR3 length: 15; V gene: TRBV15; CDR3 protein: CATSRAGTVTETQYF
J gene: TRBJ2-7; CDR3 length: 13; V gene: TRBV12-3/TRBV12-4; CDR3 protein: CASSRGGSYEQYF
J gene: TRBJ2-5; CDR3 length: 13; V gene: TRBV12-3/TRBV12-4; CDR3 protein: CASSLLGGETQYF
J gene: TRBJ1-2; CDR3 length: 14; V gene: TRBV5-4; CDR3 protein: CASSSFGTRYGYTF
J gene: TRBJ1-2; CDR3 length: 15; V gene: TRBV27; CDR3 protein: CATRSGGLGDYGYTF
J gene: TRBJ2-1; CDR3 length: 20; V gene: TRBV4-3; CDR3 protein: CASSQDLSGGGRTSVDEQFF
J gene: TRBJ2-7; CDR3 length: 16; V gene: TRBV7-2; CDR3 protein: CASSLDGQGRSYEQYF
J gene: TRBJ2-3; CDR3 length: 11; V gene: TRBV7-2; CDR3 protein: CASARGDTQYF
J gene: TRBJ2-7; CDR3 length: 12; V gene: TRBV3-1/TRBV3-2; CDR3 protein: CASSQDWREQYF
J gene: TRBJ2-7; CDR3 length: 14; V gene: TRBV11-1; CDR3 protein: CASSPRLGSYEQYF
J gene: TRBJ2-7; CDR3 length: 15; V gene: TRBV27; CDR3 protein: CASSSAARGYYEQYF
J gene: TRBJ2-5; CDR3 length: 13; V gene: TRBV29-1; CDR3 protein: CSVSEGIGETQYF
J gene: TRBJ1-1; CDR3 length: 19; V gene: TRBV4-1; CDR3 protein: CASSQGLAGGQGKNTEAFF
J gene: TRBJ2-7; CDR3 length: 15; V gene: TRBV28; CDR3 protein: CASSLAGGPNYEQYF
J gene: TRBJ1-1; CDR3 length: 13; V gene: TRBV18; CDR3 protein: CASSPPTNTEAFF
J gene: TRBJ1-1; CDR3 length: 14; V gene: TRBV11-1; CDR3 protein: CASSLSFVNTEAFF
J gene: TRBJ2-7; CDR3 length: 12; V gene: TRBV6-6; CDR3 protein: CASRAQGYEQYF